This TCR beta chain was found in a study of blood T cells in healthy people across ages. Each sample used at least 6 million PBMCs. Per sample, at least 5 micrograms of total RNA were extracted. V lost 0 bases and J lost 2, with 11 bases in between. This CDR3 is built from 15 residues. Germline V gene lookup returns CDR1 LGHNA and CDR2 YSLEER. The use of a sample-barcoded 5' primer and a J-beta primer mix characterized a second PCR of about 7 to 12 cycles. Unique molecular identifiers of 12 random nucleotides labeled each cDNA. TCRdb called the 5' RACE reads again in MiXCR, with one record for every CDR3 protein. The sample has 650,000 to 950,000 distinct CDR3 sequences; about 42% are singletons. The sample holds a few counts of this clonotype.

Sequencing was carried out using blood. The clonotype originates from a man in his sixties in good health. This sequence joins TRBV4-3 and TRBJ2-7; D remains unclear. CDR3 loop: CASSQDLAPPYEQYF. The CDR3 nucleotides are TGCGCCAGCAGCCAAGATCTCGCGCCCCCCTACGAGCAGTACTTC.